Listed below are T cell receptor beta chains from one sample, sequenced in a study of shared clonotypes between healthy human individuals. Profiled with immunoSEQ multiplex PCR; TCRdb holds only in-frame clones, not every one. This table holds 560,000 or so clones, approximately 96% found once. The sequencing sample was made of naive CD8+ T cells sorted from blood. The receptors were gathered from a woman aged 25 to 39 in good health. Both conserved end residues are part of each CDR3. A D gene is named only where the DNA matches it firmly. Clone size is given for some rows only: seen once, a few or many times, or a class if the clone is expanded.

cdr3_nt,cdr3_aa,cdr3_length,v_call,clone_size,j_call,d_call
TGTGCCGCCTCGGACTTCCGGAACTTTACCTACGAGCAGTACTTC,CAASDFRNFTYEQYF,15,TRBV2,.,TRBJ2-7,.
TGTGCCAGCAGCTTGGTCCCCAGGGGTCCCAATGAGCAGTTCTTC,CASSLVPRGPNEQFF,15,TRBV5-6,.,TRBJ2-1,.
TGTGCCAGCAGCGCCCCGGACAGGGGTCATTGGACTGAAGCTTTCTTT,CASSAPDRGHWTEAFF,16,TRBV21-1,.,TRBJ1-1,.
TGTGCCAGCAGCTTACTAGGGAGCTACAATGAGCAGTTCTTC,CASSLLGSYNEQFF,14,TRBV11-2,.,TRBJ2-1,.
TGCGCCAGCAGCCAAGTGGCAGACGGCTACGAGCAGTACTTC,CASSQVADGYEQYF,14,TRBV4-1,.,TRBJ2-7,.
TGTGCCAGCAGCGACGGGGACAGGGGTGGGTACGAGCAGTACTTC,CASSDGDRGGYEQYF,15,TRBV5-4,.,TRBJ2-7,TRBD1
TGTGCCAGCAGTCTCCTACGGGCAGGGAGCTCCTACGAGCAGTACTTC,CASSLLRAGSSYEQYF,16,TRBV28,.,TRBJ2-7,.
TGTGCCAGCAGTTTCCGAGGGACACGCTACGAGCAGTACTTC,CASSFRGTRYEQYF,14,TRBV27,.,TRBJ2-7,.
TGTGCCAGCAGCCGCTCTGGGGGAAAAGCGAACACCGGGGAGCTGTTTTTT,CASSRSGGKANTGELFF,17,TRBV7-6,.,TRBJ2-2,.
TGTGCCAGTAGTGTCCGGGACACCACCTACGAGCAGTACTTC,CASSVRDTTYEQYF,14,TRBV19,.,TRBJ2-7,.
TGTGCCAGCAGCTCACGGGGAAGCAATCAGCCCCAGCATTTT,CASSSRGSNQPQHF,14,TRBV13,.,TRBJ1-5,.
TGTGCCAGCAGTTACACCGGGACATCAAACTCCTACGAGCAGTACTTC,CASSYTGTSNSYEQYF,16,TRBV6-5,.,TRBJ2-7,.
TGTGCCAGCAGCGTAGGGGCGGGGGGACTCGAGCAGTACTTC,CASSVGAGGLEQYF,14,TRBV9,.,TRBJ2-7,TRBD2
TGTGCCAGCAGTTTAGCCCTAGCGGCACCGTACTACGAGCAGTACTTC,CASSLALAAPYYEQYF,16,TRBV27,.,TRBJ2-7,TRBD2
TGTGCCAGCAGGATGGGACAGCAAGGGGGTGCAGATACGCAGTATTTT,CASRMGQQGGADTQYF,16,TRBV7-9,.,TRBJ2-3,TRBD1
TGCGCCAGCAGCTTGGAAGGGGGAGCCTACGAGCAGTACTTC,CASSLEGGAYEQYF,14,TRBV5-1,.,TRBJ2-7,.
TGTGCCAGCAAAGTCCCGGGAGGTCCTTCGGGTGAGCAGTTCTTC,CASKVPGGPSGEQFF,15,TRBV5-4,.,TRBJ2-1,TRBD2
TGTGCCAGCAGCGGCCGGGACCGGGTCACTGAAGCTTTCTTT,CASSGRDRVTEAFF,14,TRBV7-9,.,TRBJ1-1,.
TGTGCCAGCAGTTTACCCAGGGGGCTGGCTGAAGCTTTCTTT,CASSLPRGLAEAFF,14,TRBV28,.,TRBJ1-1,TRBD1
TGCGCCAGCAGTGAGTTCACTAGACCCTACGAGCAGTACTTC,CASSEFTRPYEQYF,14,TRBV10-2,.,TRBJ2-7,.
TGTGCCAGCAGTTTAGGGTCCGCTCCCAACGTGTTCTTC,CASSLGSAPNVFF,13,TRBV27,.,TRBJ2-1,.
TGTGCCAGCAGCCGGGACTTCGCCTACGAGCAGTACTTC,CASSRDFAYEQYF,13,TRBV7-9,.,TRBJ2-7,.
TGTGCCAGCAGCTTATACAATGAGCAGTTCTTC,CASSLYNEQFF,11,TRBV5-5,.,TRBJ2-1,.
TGTGCCAGTACGTTAGCGGTAGGAGGGGATGAGCAGTTCTTC,CASTLAVGGDEQFF,14,TRBV19,.,TRBJ2-1,.
TGTGCCAGCAGCGTAGTACAGGACTATGGCTACACCTTC,CASSVVQDYGYTF,13,TRBV9,.,TRBJ1-2,.
TGTGCCAGTAGTATTGGGGCAGGCCAAAGGGTAGAGACCCAGTACTTC,CASSIGAGQRVETQYF,16,TRBV19,once,TRBJ2-5,.